The source of this TCR beta chain is a study of blood T cells in healthy people across ages. Every sample had a minimum of 6.5 million PBMCs isolated. This clonotype was counted a few times. What it binds is not known. V lost 1 base, J lost 1 base, and 8 bases lay in between. Germline-derived CDR1 and CDR2 are LGHDT and YNNKEL (reference sequence). The CDR3 has 14 amino acids. Overall study findings and caveats: Both higher diversity and more naive CD4+ cells marked long-lived donors when set against aged donors. The study could not conclusively compare naive and antigen-experienced cells, given its unsorted PBMCs.

Using a J-beta primer mix together with a sample-barcoded 5' primer, a second PCR was run for roughly 6 to 11 cycles. Researchers report that each sample yielded at least 2.5 million CDR3-containing paired-end reads. TCRdb reanalysed the 5' RACE reads using MiXCR and keeps one entry per CDR3 protein. The top ten hold around 30% of the sample, which has hundreds of thousands of distinct CDR3 sequences, roughly 41% seen once. This TCR derives from a man aged 80 or over in good health. The chain joins TRBV3-1 to TRBJ2-7; no clear D. The sequencing sample was made of blood. This CDR3 is CASSQATVSYEQYF. DNA of the CDR3: TGTGCCAGCAGCCAAGCAACAGTTTCCTACGAGCAGTACTTC.